A selection of T cell receptor beta chains follows, all from one sample in a study of shared clonotypes between healthy human individuals. Produced via immunoSEQ multiplex PCR; TCRdb's table is partial and in-frame only. The data contain over 850,000 clones, about four fifths of them seen just once; the ten biggest clones take up under 0.8%. Sequencing was carried out using memory CD4+ T cells from PBMCs. The receptors here all came from a man younger than 30 in good health. Some clones in this sample may be carry-over from other donors' samples. CDR3s include the opening cysteine and the closing phenylalanine or tryptophan. D genes are given only for firm matches. Expanded clones are given a class, and other clones once, few, many or no size at all.

d_gene | j_gene | abundance | v_gene | CDR3nt | CDR3aa
. | TRBJ1-3 | few | TRBV5-1 | TGCGCCAGCAGCTTGGGAGGGACAGGAAACACCATATATTTT | CASSLGGTGNTIYF
TRBD2 | TRBJ2-5 | once | TRBV28 | TGTGCCAGCAGAACTAGCGTAGAGACCCAGTACTTC | CASRTSVETQYF
. | TRBJ1-2 | once | TRBV6-9 | TGTGCCAGCAGTTACTCGGGACACCCCTATGGCTACACCTTC | CASSYSGHPYGYTF
. | TRBJ2-5 | . | TRBV7-9 | TGTGCCAGCAGCTTTACTCAAGAGACCCAGTACTTC | CASSFTQETQYF
. | TRBJ2-7 | . | TRBV4-2 | TGTGCCAGCAGCCAAGGAGGTTCGAAGGTGGGCGAGCAGTACTTC | CASSQGGSKVGEQYF
. | TRBJ2-7 | . | TRBV4-1 | TGCGCCAGCAGCCAAGCGGGGCTCCAGGGCTACGAGCAGTACTTC | CASSQAGLQGYEQYF
. | TRBJ1-1 | many | TRBV2 | TGTGCCAGCAGTGTGGAAGTGAACACTGAAGCTTTCTTT | CASSVEVNTEAFF
. | TRBJ1-1 | . | TRBV28 | TGTGCCACCGATAGTCGGGTCGAATTCCCTGAAGCTTTCTTT | CATDSRVEFPEAFF
. | TRBJ1-2 | . | TRBV7-9 | TGTGCCAGCAGCCCCCCTGGCGGGGGTTATCATGGCTACACCTTC | CASSPPGGGYHGYTF
TRBD2 | TRBJ2-7 | . | TRBV27 | TGTGCCAGCAGTCGACTAGCGGGAACCCACGAGCAGTACTTC | CASSRLAGTHEQYF
. | TRBJ2-1 | . | TRBV5-6 | TGTGCCAGTAGTGCCGGGACTCTCCACAATGAGCAGTTCTTC | CASSAGTLHNEQFF
TRBD2 | TRBJ2-1 | . | TRBV4-2 | TGTGCCAGCAGCCCCGACTGGCGGGGGGGGGTTAATGAGCAGTTCTTC | CASSPDWRGGVNEQFF
. | TRBJ1-2 | . | TRBV6-5 | TGTGCCAGCACCCTGGGCCCTCGGTATGGCTACACCTTC | CASTLGPRYGYTF
. | TRBJ1-3 | once | TRBV19 | TGTGCCAGTAGTATTGGAAACACCATATATTTT | CASSIGNTIYF
TRBD1 | TRBJ1-4 | . | TRBV29-1 | TGCAGCGTACAGGGGGTAACTAATGAAAAACTGTTTTTT | CSVQGVTNEKLFF
. | TRBJ2-7 | few | TRBV29-1 | TGCAGCGTTGAGTCTCCTGCCTACGAGCAGTACTTC | CSVESPAYEQYF